This record looks at one TCR beta chain sequence and its context. The assay was immunoSEQ multiplex PCR, and TCRdb's table has in-frame clones only and misses some. The data contain 150,000 to 180,000 clones, about 90% of them seen just once; the ten biggest clones take up over 0.45%. This sample is part of a study of blood T cell repertoires in COVID-19. V lost 6 bases and J lost 7, with 22 bases in between. Germline V gene lookup returns CDR1 MNHEY and CDR2 SMNVEV (reference sequence). This CDR3 is built from 16 residues. The chain links TRBV27 to TRBJ2-1, with D possibly being TRBD2 (6 bases). The sample comprised peripheral blood. The TCR sequence derives from a man aged 50 to 60 with acute or convalescent COVID-19. CDR3 in DNA: TGTGCCAGCAGAGAAACTACAGGAGGGGATCTGAATGAGCAGTTCTTC. Translation: CASRETTGGDLNEQFF.